The 21 T cell receptor beta chains reported below all come from one sample, sequenced in a study of shared clonotypes between healthy human individuals. Repertoires were generated with immunoSEQ multiplex PCR, while TCRdb's copy carries only in-frame clones and drops some. The table includes about 380,000 clones, 90% to 97% detected once. Source material: memory CD8+ T cells sorted from blood. As for subset: CD45RO+ cells pooled with CCR7-negative TemRA cells. All receptors derive from a man aged 25-40 years in good health.

Remarks on this clone: This sample also contains other DNA sequences that code for the same CDR3. The V call is TRBV5-1, the J call TRBJ2-5; no firm D call. The CDR3 sequence is 13 residues long. Germline CDR1 reads SGHRS; CDR2 reads YFSETQ. V lost 0 bases and J 4 bases, leaving 7 bases between the germline ends. CDR3 region: CASSLGLGETQYF. CDR3 DNA sequence: TGCGCCAGCAGCTTGGGGCTGGGAGAGACCCAGTACTTC. Together with reference TRBV5-1 and TRBJ2-5, the CDR3 gives the full variable domain: KAGVTQTPRYLIKTRGQQVTLSCSPISGHRSVSWYQQTPGQGLQFLFEYFSETQRNKGNFPGRFSGRQFSNSRSEMNVSTLELGDSALYLCASSLGLGETQYFGPGTRLLVL.

The rearrangement links TRBV5-1 to TRBJ2-4, with D perhaps TRBD2 (5 bases). Trimming shortened V by 1 base and J by 7 bases, and 12 bases separated the two germline ends. This CDR3 spans 14 amino acids. The germline CDR1 and CDR2 sequences are SGHRS and YFSETQ. The CDR3: CASSLSLATNIQYF. The CDR3 bases are TGCGCCAGCAGCTTGAGCCTAGCCACCAACATTCAGTACTTC.

The chain is built from TRBV25-1 and TRBJ1-1; perhaps TRBD1 as D (5 bases). Trimming cost V 7 bases and J 2 bases, with 11 bases left between them. Germline CDR1 reads MGHDK; CDR2 reads SYGVNS. The CDR3 is 13 residues long. In DNA, the CDR3 is TGTGCCAGCACGCGAGACAGAAACACTGAAGCTTTCTTT. Amino acids: CASTRDRNTEAFF.

This clone was picked up one time. The V gene is TRBV2, the J gene TRBJ2-7, with D possibly being TRBD2 (5 bases). The V gene lost 10 bases and the J gene lost 2 bases, with 18 bases spanning the gap. The CDR3 consists of 14 residues. The germline V gene encodes CDR1 SNHLY and CDR2 FYNNEI. The CDR3 spells CATENPRATYEQYF. DNA for the CDR3: TGTGCCACCGAAAACCCGCGGGCGACCTACGAGCAGTACTTC.

J is TRBJ1-2 and V is TRBV7-2; maybe TRBD1 (5 bases). Trimming cost V 0 bases and J 1 base, with 6 bases left between them. This CDR3 is 14 amino acids long. Looked up from germline, CDR1 is SGHTA and CDR2 is FQGNSA. The CDR3 region has the DNA TGTGCCAGCAGCTTAGCCGGACATAACTATGGCTACACCTTC. It encodes CASSLAGHNYGYTF.

This chain joins TRBV30 and TRBJ2-7; D ambiguous. The CDR3 is 11 amino acids. The germline V gene has CDR1 GTSNPN and CDR2 SVGIG (reference sequence). V was clipped by 3 bases and J by 4 bases, with 7 bases between them. The CDR3 here is CAWRENYEQYF. The CDR3, as DNA: TGTGCCTGGAGGGAAAATTACGAGCAGTACTTC.

This chain joins TRBV6-5 and TRBJ1-3, with 8 bases identical to TRBD1. Germline-derived CDR1 and CDR2 are MNHEY and SVGAGI. CDR3 size: 14 residues. V dropped 5 bases and J dropped 4; count of bases not matched to a gene: 4. The CDR3 protein is CASSGQGAGNTIYF. For the CDR3, the DNA is TGTGCCAGCAGTGGACAGGGAGCCGGAAACACCATATATTTT.

The chain links TRBV6-4 to TRBJ2-2, with TRBD1 matching over 9 bases. CDR1 is MRHNA, CDR2 SNTAGT, per germline. The trim removed 2 bases at V and 3 bases at J, leaving 10 bases unmatched. The CDR3 runs 18 residues. The CDR3 sequence: CASSDRNRGRRDTGELFF. CDR3 nucleotides: TGTGCCAGCAGTGACCGCAACAGGGGGCGCCGGGACACCGGGGAGCTGTTTTTT.

The J gene is TRBJ2-4, the V gene TRBV9; 7 nucleotides line up with TRBD2. Germline lookup yields CDR1 SGDLS and CDR2 YYNGEE. Losses at the gene ends were 0 bases for V and 11 bases for J; bases not matched to a gene: 8. The CDR3 is 14 residues long. CDR3 in DNA: TGTGCCAGCAGCGTAGCCGTAGGCGGGAGTGTTCAGTACTTC. It specifies CASSVAVGGSVQYF.

The V gene is TRBV19, the J gene TRBJ2-4, with 9 bases lining up with TRBD1. J was trimmed by 0 bases and V by 6 bases; bases with no gene match: 9. CDR1 and CDR2 from the germline V gene are LNHDA and SQIVND (reference sequence). The CDR3 extends over 17 amino acids. CDR3 residues: CASSLPDRGVAKNIQYF. In DNA, the CDR3 is TGTGCCAGTAGCCTCCCCGACAGGGGGGTAGCCAAAAACATTCAGTACTTC.

The chain has TRBV10-3 and TRBJ1-5; D possibly corresponds to TRBD1 (6 bases). This CDR3 is built from 13 residues. From germline, CDR1 is ENHRY and CDR2 SYGVKD. V was shortened by 5 bases and J by 2 bases, with 7 bases between the two germline ends. In DNA form, the CDR3 reads TGTGCCATCAGTCGACAGGGCAATCAGCCCCAGCATTTT. This translates into CAISRQGNQPQHF.

CDR3 nucleotides: TGTGCTAGTGGTTTGAGAGGGGAACCTGAAGCTTTCTTT. This encodes CASGLRGEPEAFF. The chain has TRBV12-5 and TRBJ1-1; possibly TRBD1 for D (5 bases). This CDR3 has 13 residues. Between the trimmed V and J ends, which lost 2 bases and 6 bases, there was a span of 10 bases. Germline V CDR1 and CDR2: LGHNT, FRNRAP.

The chain joins TRBV2 to TRBJ2-1, with 9 bases matching TRBD1. Germline CDR1 is SNHLY and CDR2 is FYNNEI. J gave up 8 bases and V 7 bases, and 9 bases lay outside the gene matches. The CDR3 extends over 14 amino acids. The CDR3 is CASNQLQGADEQFF. CDR3 in DNA: TGTGCCAGCAACCAACTACAGGGGGCTGATGAGCAGTTCTTC.

This clone was counted only a few times. The chain is built from TRBV10-3 and TRBJ1-1; D call uncertain. Germline CDR1 reads ENHRY; CDR2 reads SYGVKD. CDR3 size: 11 residues. The V gene lost 5 bases and the J gene lost 1 base, with 2 bases spanning the gap. The CDR3 reads CAISKNTEAFF. In DNA form, the CDR3 reads TGTGCCATCAGTAAGAACACTGAAGCTTTCTTT.

The J gene is TRBJ2-1, the V gene TRBV5-1, with 8 bases identical to TRBD2. The CDR3 runs 17 residues. The germline V gene has CDR1 SGHRS and CDR2 YFSETQ. Losses at the gene ends were 1 base for V and 4 bases for J; bases not matched to a gene: 10. The CDR3 spells CASSLTLSGGLYNEQFF. CDR3 bases: TGCGCCAGCAGCTTGACTCTCAGCGGGGGACTTTACAATGAGCAGTTCTTC.

The V and J genes are TRBV10-3 and TRBJ2-1; TRBD2 matches at 9 bases. Germline assignment: CDR1 ENHRY and CDR2 SYGVKD. The CDR3 has 17 residues. The ends lost 3 bases at V and 8 bases at J; junction bases unmatched: 14. The CDR3 sequence: CAISDPGTSYRGYEQFF. The CDR3 nucleotides are TGTGCCATCAGTGACCCCGGGACTAGCTATAGGGGTTATGAGCAGTTCTTC.

The V call is TRBV4-1, the J call TRBJ2-7; 8 bases map to TRBD2. The junction had 7 bases not matched to a gene; V was cut back by 2 bases and J by 1 base. Germline loops: CDR1 MGHRA, CDR2 YSYEKL. The length of the CDR3 is 16 residues. In nucleotides, the CDR3 is TGCGCCAGCAGCCAACCGGGGGCGGGAGGTTCCTACGAGCAGTACTTC. It codes for CASSQPGAGGSYEQYF.

The rearrangement uses TRBV7-8 and TRBJ2-1; D unclear. The CDR3 is made up of 13 amino acids. The germline gives CDR1 SGHVS, CDR2 FQNEAQ. Trimming took 2 bases from V and 5 from J, leaving 7 bases between them. The DNA of the CDR3 is TGTGCCAGCAGCTTAAACCGAGACAATGAGCAGTTCTTC. Protein product: CASSLNRDNEQFF.

The J gene is TRBJ1-2, the V gene TRBV30; possibly TRBD1 for D (6 bases). V was trimmed by 4 bases and J by 2 bases, leaving 20 bases between them. Germline V gene sequence: CDR1 GTSNPN, CDR2 SVGIG (reference sequence). The CDR3 has 16 amino acids. The CDR3: CAWTFGGARMNYGYTF. DNA for the CDR3: TGTGCCTGGACGTTCGGGGGCGCTAGGATGAACTATGGCTACACCTTC.

This chain joins TRBV11-2 and TRBJ2-1, with TRBD2 as a possible D gene (5 bases). V was trimmed by 5 bases and J by 0 bases, leaving 14 bases between them. CDR1 is SGHAT and CDR2 is FQNNGV in the germline V gene. The CDR3 is made up of 16 amino acids. CDR3 amino acids: CASSRGLLSSYNEQFF. DNA for the CDR3: TGTGCCAGCAGCCGCGGACTCCTGAGCTCCTACAATGAGCAGTTCTTC.

This clone was detected once. J is TRBJ2-7 and V is TRBV5-1, with 11 bases that match TRBD2. V lost 4 bases and J lost 7; bases outside the gene matches: 4. The CDR3 extends over 13 amino acids. CDR1 is SGHRS and CDR2 is YFSETQ in the germline V gene. This CDR3 reads CASSPGLAVEQYF. CDR3 DNA: TGCGCCAGCAGCCCGGGACTAGCGGTAGAGCAGTACTTC.